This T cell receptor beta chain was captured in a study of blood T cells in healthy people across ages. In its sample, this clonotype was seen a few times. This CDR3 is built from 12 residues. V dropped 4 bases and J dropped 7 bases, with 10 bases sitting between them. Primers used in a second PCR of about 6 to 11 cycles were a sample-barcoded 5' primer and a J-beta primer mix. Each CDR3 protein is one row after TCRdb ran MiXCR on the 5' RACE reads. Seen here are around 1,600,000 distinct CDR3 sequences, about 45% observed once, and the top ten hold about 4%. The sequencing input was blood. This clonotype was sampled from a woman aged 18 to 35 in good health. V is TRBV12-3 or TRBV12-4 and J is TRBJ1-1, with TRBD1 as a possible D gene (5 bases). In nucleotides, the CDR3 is TGTGCCAGCAGTTGGGGGGACTATGAAGCTTTCTTT. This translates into CASSWGDYEAFF.